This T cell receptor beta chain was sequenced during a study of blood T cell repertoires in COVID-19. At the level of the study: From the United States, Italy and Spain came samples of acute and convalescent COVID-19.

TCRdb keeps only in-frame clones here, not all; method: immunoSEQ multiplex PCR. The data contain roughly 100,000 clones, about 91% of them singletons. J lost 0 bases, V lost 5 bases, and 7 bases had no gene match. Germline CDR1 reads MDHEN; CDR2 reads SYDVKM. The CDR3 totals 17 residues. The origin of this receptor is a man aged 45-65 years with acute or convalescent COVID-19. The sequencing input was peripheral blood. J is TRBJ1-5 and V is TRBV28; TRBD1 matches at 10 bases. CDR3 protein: CASSERQGAFSNQPQHF. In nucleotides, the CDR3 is TGTGCCAGCAGTGAGAGACAGGGGGCTTTTAGCAATCAGCCCCAGCATTTT.